This T cell receptor (beta chain) was documented in a study of Ad26.COV2.S vaccination and SARS-CoV-2 variants. Notes on the study in general: Vaccinated individuals (as opposed to placebo recipients) had higher spike-specific TCR breadth.

The CDR3 is 14 residues long. Per the germline V gene, CDR1 is SGHNT and CDR2 is YYREEE (reference sequence). On this clone itself: Its antigen is undetermined. The junction shows a germline mismatch at one end, possibly a read error.

Repertoires were generated with immunoSEQ multiplex PCR, while TCRdb's copy carries only in-frame clones and drops some. The repertoire holds approximately 500,000 clones, with approximately 90% as singletons. The sample's treatment: roughly 20 received Ad26.COV2.S at low or high dose, single or two shots; 5 received placebo; per-sample allocation not given. On day 63 after the first injection, vaccine and placebo recipients gave samples. This chain joins TRBV5-4 and TRBJ2-7, with 8 bases identical to TRBD1. The sequence derives from a person between 18 and 60 years old who received the Ad26.COV2.S COVID-19 vaccine or a placebo. The source material was peripheral blood, sampled in a trial of Ad26.COV2.S vaccine versus placebo. CDR3 loop: CASSPTPADRATDF. The CDR3 region has the DNA TGTGCCAGCAGCCCCACACCCGCGGACAGGGCAACGGACTTC.